The 14 T cell receptor beta chains listed next were all sequenced from one sample in a study of post-analysis software for immune sequencing data. Antigen specificity for these receptors is unknown. Every TCR beta cDNA library bore unique molecular identifiers. TCRdb re-derived calls from the PCR reads in MiXCR, one entry per CDR3 protein. This table holds roughly 800,000 distinct CDR3 sequences, approximately 53% found once. Study conclusions and caveats: Patients had higher frequencies than controls of a handful of TRBV segments, including TRBV5-6, TRBV5-1 and TRBV20-1.

The sequenced sample was blood. Source of these receptors: a girl aged 10 to 17 with multiple sclerosis.

This chain joins TRBV19 and TRBJ2-7; D perhaps matches TRBD1 (5 bases). The end of the DNA fits TRBJ2-5 better, so the J call may be wrong. The CDR3 covers 12 residues. Germline loops: CDR1 LNHDA, CDR2 SQIVND (reference sequence). The CDR3 region has the DNA TGTGCCAGTAGTATAGAAACAGGGACCCAGTACTTC. Amino acid sequence: CASSIETGTQYF.

V and J are TRBV28 and TRBJ2-3, with 8 nucleotides matching TRBD1. Germline values: CDR1 MDHEN, CDR2 SYDVKM. The J segment lost 5 bases and the V segment lost 5 bases, leaving 6 bases of the junction unmatched. This CDR3 contains 14 residues. DNA of the CDR3: TGTGCCAGCAGTCAAACAGGGGGAAGAGATACGCAGTATTTT. It is translated as CASSQTGGRDTQYF.

This chain links TRBV6-6 with TRBJ2-7, with D perhaps being TRBD1 or TRBD2 (5 bases each). The CDR3 has 15 amino acids. CDR1 and CDR2 (germline): MNHNY, SVGAGI (reference sequence). V was pared by 4 bases and J by 0 bases, with 13 bases between. The CDR3 protein is CASSFAGASSYEQYF. CDR3 bases: TGTGCCAGCAGTTTCGCCGGGGCGAGCTCCTACGAGCAGTACTTC.

The chain joins TRBV12-3 or TRBV12-4 to TRBJ2-7; 7 bases align to TRBD1. Gene TRBJ2-1 matches the end of the DNA better, so the J call may be wrong. The CDR3 runs 13 residues. CDR3 residues: CASSSTGVGEQFF. The CDR3 DNA sequence: TGTGCCAGCAGTTCTACAGGGGTTGGTGAGCAGTTCTTC.

This chain joins TRBV7-2 and TRBJ2-5; D might be TRBD1 or TRBD2, each matching 5 bases. The germline V gene has CDR1 SGHTA and CDR2 FQGNSA. The V end lost 5 bases, the J end lost 4 bases, and 17 bases lay between the germline ends. There are 15 residues in the CDR3. The CDR3 DNA reads TGTGCCAGCAGCCCCCGATGGGGGTTTACAGAGACCCAGTACTTC. This gives the protein CASSPRWGFTETQYF.

Many counts were recorded for this clonotype. Written as DNA, the CDR3 is TGCGCCAGCAGCTTTCCCGGAGGGGAGACCCAGTACTTC. Amino acid sequence: CASSFPGGETQYF. The chain combines TRBV5-1 with TRBJ2-5; a possible D gene is TRBD2 (6 bases). In germline, CDR1 is SGHRS, CDR2 YFSETQ. The V and J ends lost 2 bases and 5 bases respectively, with 10 bases between them. The CDR3 is 13 amino acids. The full variable domain, completed using reference TRBV5-1 and TRBJ2-5, is KAGVTQTPRYLIKTRGQQVTLSCSPISGHRSVSWYQQTPGQGLQFLFEYFSETQRNKGNFPGRFSGRQFSNSRSEMNVSTLELGDSALYLCASSFPGGETQYFGPGTRLLVL.

This clonotype was detected once. CDR3: CASSPPRSNEQFF. The CDR3 DNA is TGTGCCAGCTCACCACCCCGCTCCAATGAGCAGTTCTTC. V is TRBV18 and J is TRBJ2-1; no reliable D call. Germline V gene lookup returns CDR1 KGHSH and CDR2 LQKENI. This CDR3 region has 13 residues. V was trimmed by 0 bases and J by 6 bases, leaving 6 bases between them.

This chain uses TRBV20-1 with TRBJ2-1; TRBD1 matches at 7 bases. The V gene's germline CDR1 is DFQATT and CDR2 SNEGSKA (reference sequence). The CDR3 totals 14 residues. Trimming cost V 5 bases and J 4 bases; bases outside gene matches: 8. CDR3 nucleotide sequence: TGCAGTGCTCGTACAGGGGCTCTATACAATGAGCAGTTCTTC. Amino acid sequence: CSARTGALYNEQFF.

V is TRBV10-2 and J is TRBJ2-1, with no clear D. V dropped 3 bases and J dropped 4 bases, with 13 bases sitting between them. The CDR3 length is 15 residues. Germline CDR1 is WSHSY and CDR2 is SAAADI. The CDR3 DNA is TGCGCCAGCAGTGAAAAGGAGTTCGCGTACAATGAGCAGTTCTTC. This translates into CASSEKEFAYNEQFF.

J is TRBJ1-2 and V is TRBV28; D call uncertain. The CDR3 is 13 amino acids. The germline gives CDR1 MDHEN, CDR2 SYDVKM. Trimming took off 6 bases at V and 5 bases at J, with 13 bases between the two ends. The CDR3 is CASSPGALYGYTF. DNA of the CDR3: TGTGCCAGCAGCCCGGGAGCTCTGTATGGCTACACCTTC.

The V gene is TRBV12-3 or TRBV12-4, the J gene TRBJ2-7; the D call may be TRBD1 or TRBD2 (5 bases each). This CDR3 spans 14 amino acids. The germline V and J ends were trimmed by 6 bases and 3 bases, with 15 bases remaining between them. The CDR3 nucleotides read TGTGCCAGCAGCTATGGGACGGCGGGCTACGAGCAGTACTTC. Its translation: CASSYGTAGYEQYF.

The chain couples TRBV5-1 to TRBJ2-3; TRBD2 matches 16 bases. This CDR3 has 21 residues. Trimming removed 1 base from V and 4 bases from J; junction bases left unmatched: 15. Germline lookup yields CDR1 SGHRS and CDR2 YFSETQ. Here the CDR3 reads CASSLKIGGGLAGGLADTQYF. The CDR3 bases are TGCGCCAGCAGCTTGAAAATCGGAGGGGGACTAGCGGGAGGGCTCGCAGATACGCAGTATTTT.

This clonotype appeared once. DNA for the CDR3: TGTGCCAGCAGTAAGCCCGGGACTAGCGGGGGTGACTACGAGCAGTACTTC. Encoded protein: CASSKPGTSGGDYEQYF. The V gene is TRBV13, the J gene TRBJ2-7; 14 bases map to TRBD2. Germline V gene sequence: CDR1 PRHDT, CDR2 FYEKMQ (reference sequence). The J segment lost 3 bases and the V segment lost 6 bases, leaving 10 bases of the junction unmatched. The CDR3 sequence is 17 residues long.

The chain carries TRBV7-9 and TRBJ2-4, with a possible D match to TRBD1 (8 bases). V lost 4 bases to trimming and J lost 8 bases, with 15 bases between them. CDR1 SEHNR and CDR2 FQNEAQ come from the germline V gene (reference sequence). The CDR3 totals 14 residues. The CDR3 loop reads CASSSRTGRDIQYF. DNA of the CDR3: TGTGCCAGCAGCTCGCGGACAGGGAGGGACATTCAGTACTTC.